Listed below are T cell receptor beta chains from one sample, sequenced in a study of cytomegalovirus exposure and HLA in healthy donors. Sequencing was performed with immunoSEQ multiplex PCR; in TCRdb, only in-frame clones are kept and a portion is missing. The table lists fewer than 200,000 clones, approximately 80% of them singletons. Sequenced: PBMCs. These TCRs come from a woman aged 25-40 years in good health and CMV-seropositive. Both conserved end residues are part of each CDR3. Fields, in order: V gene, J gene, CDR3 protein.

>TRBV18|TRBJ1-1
CASSWGRSWGVGSEAFF
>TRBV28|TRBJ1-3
CASSFHSGNTIYF
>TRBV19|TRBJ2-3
CASSKGASTDTQYF
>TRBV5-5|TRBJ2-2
CASSYSYTGELFF
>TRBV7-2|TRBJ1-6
CASSLAGGALGSPLHF
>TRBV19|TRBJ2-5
CASSPGLGSDLQETQYF
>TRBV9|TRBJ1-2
CASRQGAQGYTF
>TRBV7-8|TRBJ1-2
CASSLGPGRGPRGYGYTF
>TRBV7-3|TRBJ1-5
CASRSTERWSNQPQHF
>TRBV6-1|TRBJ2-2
CASSEGLGELFF
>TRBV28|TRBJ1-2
CASSPPRSHGGYTF
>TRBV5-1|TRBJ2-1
CASSRLAGSSEQFF
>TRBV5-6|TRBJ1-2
CASSFDRSNGYTF
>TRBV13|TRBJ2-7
CASSEGLAGALEQYF
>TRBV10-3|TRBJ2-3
CAISAFGRGETDTQYF
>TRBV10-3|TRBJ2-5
CAISESWTSGGGDQETQYF
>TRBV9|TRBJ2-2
CASSVATTNTGELFF
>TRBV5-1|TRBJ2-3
CASSLAASPDTQYF
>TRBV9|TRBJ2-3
CASSPLGGTGTDTQYF
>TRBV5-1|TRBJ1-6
CASSLNRFDSPLHF
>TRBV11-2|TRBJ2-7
CASSTTTSGYEQYF
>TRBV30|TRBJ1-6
CAWTVTAFRYSPLHF
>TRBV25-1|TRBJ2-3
CASSTTGGKTDTQYF
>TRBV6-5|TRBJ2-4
CASSYNAANTNIQYF
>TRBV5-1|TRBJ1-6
CASSPGVVGPYNSPLHF
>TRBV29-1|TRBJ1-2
CSVEGPRGDFGYTF
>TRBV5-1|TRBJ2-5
CASSDPGGGQETQYF
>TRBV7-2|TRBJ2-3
CASSPSGGRITQYF
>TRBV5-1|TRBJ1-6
CASSSGQGHSPLHF
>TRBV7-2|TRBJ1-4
CATSRHPGEKLFF
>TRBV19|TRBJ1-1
CASSRPGGTEAFF
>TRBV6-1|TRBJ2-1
CASRVDRGRDEQFF
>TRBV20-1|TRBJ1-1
CSAEEAEAFF
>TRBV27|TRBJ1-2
CASSLGQGVPPSYGYTF
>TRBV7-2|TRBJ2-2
CASSRRGRNTGELFF
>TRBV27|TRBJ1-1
CASSLSRDRSEAFF
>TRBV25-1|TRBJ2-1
CASSAHRHNEQFF
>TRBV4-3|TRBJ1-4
CASSQVTGGINEKLFF
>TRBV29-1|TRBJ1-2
CSVEVGIGYTF
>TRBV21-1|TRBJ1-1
CASSSQRGGGGVNTEAFF
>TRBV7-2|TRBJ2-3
CASSFDRVAHTQYF
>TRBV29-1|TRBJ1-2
CSVASGWYGYTF
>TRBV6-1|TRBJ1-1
CATGTGGNTEAFF
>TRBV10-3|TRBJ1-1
CAISAGGVLAFF
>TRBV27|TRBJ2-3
CASSYGGPVYTQYF
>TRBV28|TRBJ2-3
CASSLWASGGAGTQYF
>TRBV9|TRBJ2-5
CASSVGVPGLAGGGTQYF
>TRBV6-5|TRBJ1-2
CASSLTGGNNGYTF
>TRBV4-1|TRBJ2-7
CASSPLGGSGFASYEQYF
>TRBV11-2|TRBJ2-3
CASSLYGGQVVSTDTQYF
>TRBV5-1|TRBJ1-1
CASSLATVNTEAFF
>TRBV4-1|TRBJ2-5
CASSQGRGQGETQYF
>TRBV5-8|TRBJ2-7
CASSFTGTGGYEQYF
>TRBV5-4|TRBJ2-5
CASSLDGSTRGETQYF